This is a list of T cell receptor beta chains from one sample in a study of shared clonotypes between healthy human individuals. Sequencing was performed with immunoSEQ multiplex PCR; in TCRdb, only in-frame clones are kept and a portion is missing. This table holds around 450,000 clones, roughly three quarters found once. Input material: PBMCs. All receptors derive from a woman aged 40 to 50 in good health. Some clones in this sample may be carry-over from other donors' samples. Each CDR3 is given with its conserved first and last residue. Clone size is given for some rows only: seen once, a few or many times, or a class if the clone is expanded.

TRBJ2-1	.	TRBV2	CASSEVVLREGEDEQFF
TRBJ1-3	.	TRBV15	CATSRDLSRRAGNTIYF
TRBJ2-2	once	TRBV5-4	CASSLRGDDTGELFF
TRBJ2-3	.	TRBV15	CATSSPGAGEDTQYF
TRBJ2-3	few	TRBV7-6	CASSSLQLSTDTQYF
TRBJ2-3	.	TRBV7-9	CASSPLGGTTDTQYF
TRBJ1-1	.	TRBV5-1	CASTGSGGLVTEAFF
TRBJ2-7	.	TRBV7-2	CASSLSGTNYEQYF
TRBJ2-5	.	TRBV2	CASSEFTNQETQYF
TRBJ2-5	.	TRBV2	CASSGEETQYF
TRBJ2-5	.	TRBV6-6	CASGQAGGETQYF
TRBJ1-1	few	TRBV7-9	CASGGQSKNTEAFF
TRBJ1-2	.	TRBV27	CASSLGVGPNYGYTF
TRBJ2-5	.	TRBV28	CASRKETQYF
TRBJ2-1	.	TRBV4-1	CASSQDLGASYNEQFF
.	.	TRBV30	CAWSILAGVSGEQYF
TRBJ1-3	few	TRBV19	CASSSQGHSGNTIYF
TRBJ2-4	.	TRBV28	CASSGDGNIQYF
TRBJ2-1	many	TRBV6-4	CASSGGTAELNNEQFF
TRBJ2-7	.	TRBV6-5	CASSYSRLAASYEQYF
TRBJ1-5	.	TRBV6-6	CASRPTGGNQPQHF
TRBJ2-7	.	TRBV11-2	CASSPSPTGFYEQYF
TRBJ2-7	few	TRBV20-1	CSVPGLPYF
TRBJ1-3	few	TRBV5-1	CASSTDSGNTIYF
TRBJ1-4	.	TRBV9	CASSVGAAGNRNEKLFF
TRBJ2-3	.	TRBV7-3	CASTSGRVTDTQYF
TRBJ2-3	.	TRBV7-9	CASSLVGGYTSSTDTQYF
TRBJ2-7	.	TRBV2	CASSPGSTYEQYF
TRBJ1-1	few	TRBV28	CASIGGAQNTEAFF
TRBJ2-7	.	TRBV6-1	CASSDGAAQYF
TRBJ1-5	.	TRBV5-5	CASSLIGTGVQPQHF
TRBJ1-1	once	TRBV30	CAWRPMNTEAFF
TRBJ1-5	.	TRBV15	CATSSSQGSRGQPQHF
TRBJ2-3	once	TRBV10-1	CASSEAGPTDTQYF
TRBJ2-1	many	TRBV11-1	CASSLPGLAGGNEQFF
TRBJ2-1	.	TRBV7-9	CASSLYYSGRVSSNEQFF
TRBJ1-1	once	TRBV7-9	CASSRRQDESEAFF
TRBJ2-1	.	TRBV5-1	CASSFAWNEQFF
TRBJ1-5	few	TRBV5-1	CASSLAGTGVQPQHF
TRBJ2-5	.	TRBV7-4	CASSLGPNQETQYF
TRBJ2-1	.	TRBV7-9	CASSFSRNEQFF
TRBJ1-1	.	TRBV28	CASTRQGARTEAFF
TRBJ2-3	.	TRBV7-8	CASSLRGVALRPDTQYF
TRBJ1-1	.	TRBV4-3	CASSQFTPGPWNTEAFF
TRBJ1-1	.	TRBV29-1	CSVGDRGSEGAFF
TRBJ1-3	.	TRBV5-1	CASRETSSGNTIYF
TRBJ2-1	once	TRBV7-7	CASSRGDGQTYNEQFF
TRBJ2-3	.	TRBV18	CASSPRLSTDTQYF
TRBJ2-5	.	TRBV5-1	CASTREDGETQYF
TRBJ2-3	.	TRBV18	CASSPLAPGNTDTQYF
TRBJ2-1	.	TRBV7-3	CASSLIRGNEQFF
TRBJ1-1	.	TRBV18	CASSPLQGGSGTEAFF